This passage covers 31 T cell receptor beta chains from one sample sequenced in a study of Graves' ophthalmopathy and Graves' hyperthyroidism. RNA transcripts were the source from which TCR beta CDR3 regions were amplified. RT-PCR with HTBI primers came first, then second-round multiplex PCR. TCRdb itself ran the multiplex PCR reads through MiXCR, one entry per CDR3 protein. The repertoire holds about 150,000 distinct CDR3 sequences, with around two fifths as singletons. Sequences were obtained from peripheral blood. The receptors here all came from a woman aged 40 to 50 with Graves' ophthalmopathy.

This clonotype was detected many times. The V call is TRBV20-1, the J call TRBJ2-7; 9 bases align to TRBD1. Germline V gene sequence: CDR1 DFQATT, CDR2 SNEGSKA (reference sequence). The trim removed 1 base at V and 5 bases at J, leaving 9 bases unmatched. This CDR3 spans 15 amino acids. CDR3 DNA sequence: TGCAGTGCTAGAGCTCCTCCGGGGACAGGGAACGAGCAGTACTTC. It codes for CSARAPPGTGNEQYF.

The CDR3 DNA reads TGTGCCAGCAGCCACCGGGGATTTTATAGCAATCAGCCCCAGCATTTT. Translation: CASSHRGFYSNQPQHF. This chain joins TRBV12-3 or TRBV12-4 and TRBJ1-5; unclear D gene. The CDR3 is 16 amino acids. The V end was cut by 6 bases, the J end by 0 bases, with 15 bases between.

This clonotype appeared many times. The CDR3 reads CASSFGQETQYF. CDR3 in DNA: TGTGCCAGCAGCTTTGGCCAAGAGACCCAGTACTTC. V and J are TRBV7-2 and TRBJ2-5; no reliable D call. CDR1 is SGHTA and CDR2 is FQGNSA in the germline V gene. V gave up 3 bases and J gave up 1 base, with 3 bases separating them. This CDR3 is built from 12 residues.

The table lists this clonotype with many counts. The rearrangement links TRBV2 to TRBJ2-5; 11 nucleotides align to TRBD2. This CDR3 has 13 amino acids. In germline, CDR1 is SNHLY, CDR2 FYNNEI. V shed 6 bases, J shed 4 bases, and the junction held 1 base outside the gene matches. The CDR3, as DNA: TGTGCCAGCAGACTAGCGGGAGCAGAGACCCAGTACTTC. Amino acids: CASRLAGAETQYF.

Here the CDR3 reads CAWSPRVLAKNIQYF. CDR3 nucleotides: TGTGCCTGGAGTCCCCGAGTGCTAGCCAAAAACATTCAGTACTTC. The rearrangement links TRBV30 to TRBJ2-4; D gene ambiguous. The germline gives CDR1 GTSNPN, CDR2 SVGIG (reference sequence). V was cut by 2 bases and J by 0 bases, with 11 bases left in between. The CDR3 extends over 15 amino acids.

This clonotype was recorded at least ten times. V gene TRBV7-9 combines with J gene TRBJ1-5; a weak D match, TRBD1 (6 bases). This CDR3 contains 15 residues. Trimming pared 5 bases from V and 2 bases from J, leaving 13 bases between. Germline-derived CDR1 and CDR2 are SEHNR and FQNEAQ (reference sequence). The CDR3 nucleotides read TGTGCCAGCAGCCCGCAGGGGATTGGCAATCAGCCCCAGCATTTT. This codes for CASSPQGIGNQPQHF.

This clonotype was picked up many times. The V and J genes are TRBV20-1 and TRBJ2-2; TRBD1 agrees at 10 bases. Germline CDR1 and CDR2: DFQATT and SNEGSKA (reference sequence). The CDR3 has 16 amino acids. The V and J ends lost 0 bases and 5 bases, in that order; junction bases with no gene match: 6. CDR3 bases: TGCAGTGCTAGAGATCCTGGGACAGGGGTTACCGGGGAGCTGTTTTTT. Its translation: CSARDPGTGVTGELFF.

This clonotype was seen many times. The chain links TRBV4-2 to TRBJ1-1; D unclear. The CDR3 loop spans 15 amino acids. Trimming shortened V by 1 base and J by 1 base, and 10 bases separated the two germline ends. Germline CDR1 LGHNA, CDR2 YNFKEQ. The CDR3 region has the DNA TGTGCCAGCAGCCAAGGAGGGAGAACGAACACTGAAGCTTTCTTT. Its protein is CASSQGGRTNTEAFF.

This clonotype was picked up many times. This chain links TRBV28 with TRBJ2-7; D possibly corresponds to TRBD1 (6 bases). The CDR3 is 12 residues long. Germline V gene sequence: CDR1 MDHEN, CDR2 SYDVKM. V dropped 6 bases and J dropped 1 base, with 7 bases sitting between them. CDR3 in amino acids: CASRTGSYEQYF. The DNA of the CDR3 is TGTGCCAGCAGAACAGGGTCCTACGAGCAGTACTTC.

The CDR3 bases are TGTGCCAGCAGTTTTCTCGGGGGAGTGGGCACCGGGGAGCTGTTTTTT. This codes for CASSFLGGVGTGELFF. The chain uses TRBV28 and TRBJ2-2, with D possibly TRBD2 on 6 matching bases. This CDR3 has 16 amino acids. V was cut by 3 bases and J by 4 bases, with 15 bases left in between. CDR1 and CDR2 (germline): MDHEN, SYDVKM.

V is TRBV10-1 and J is TRBJ2-7; 8 bases match TRBD1. Germline CDR1 reads WNHNN; CDR2 reads SYGVQD (reference sequence). CDR3 length: 14 amino acids. The V and J ends lost 8 bases and 4 bases, in that order; junction bases with no gene match: 10. The CDR3 DNA is TGCGCCAGCTCTCAGGGACAGGCGCCGTACGAGCAGTACTTC. Translating gives CASSQGQAPYEQYF.

This clonotype was recorded once. This sequence joins TRBV24-1 and TRBJ2-7, with D possibly called TRBD1 or TRBD2 (5 bases each). This CDR3 is built from 16 residues. The ends were cut back, 5 bases at V and 0 bases at J, with 16 bases in the middle. CDR1 and CDR2 (germline): KGHDR, SFDVKD. CDR3 sequence reads: CATSGSGQAGSYEQYF. CDR3 nucleotides: TGTGCCACCAGTGGATCGGGGCAGGCAGGCTCCTACGAGCAGTACTTC.

The rearrangement uses TRBV6-5 and TRBJ2-7; D is perhaps TRBD1 or TRBD2 (6 bases each). Trimming took off 4 bases at V and 5 bases at J, with 15 bases between the two ends. CDR1 MNHEY and CDR2 SVGAGI come from the germline V gene. The CDR3 is 14 residues long. CDR3 protein: CASSLSRGLDEQYF. CDR3 in DNA: TGTGCCAGCAGTTTATCACGGGGGCTGGACGAGCAGTACTTC.

This clonotype has ten or more counts. The gene calls are TRBV20-1 and TRBJ2-7; D possibly corresponds to TRBD2 (5 bases). Trimming took 7 bases from V and 9 from J, leaving 22 bases between them. The CDR3 covers 13 residues. Germline CDR1 and CDR2: DFQATT and SNEGSKA (reference sequence). The CDR3 coding sequence is TGCAGTGGTCAGACCGGGAATTCGCTAAGGCAGTACTTC. Its translation is CSGQTGNSLRQYF.

The chain recombines TRBV11-2 with TRBJ2-7, with D perhaps matching TRBD1 or TRBD2 (5 bases each). Per the germline V gene, CDR1 is SGHAT and CDR2 is FQNNGV. V was cut by 5 bases and J by 5 bases, with 22 bases left in between. This CDR3 spans 16 amino acids. CDR3 residues: CASSASGTERGNEQYF. As DNA, the CDR3 is TGTGCCAGCAGCGCGTCCGGGACGGAGCGAGGGAACGAGCAGTACTTC.

The rearrangement links TRBV20-1 to TRBJ2-7; 13 bases map to TRBD2. CDR1 and CDR2 from the germline V gene are DFQATT and SNEGSKA (reference sequence). The CDR3 has 17 residues. Losses at the gene ends were 0 bases for V and 1 base for J; bases not matched to a gene: 6. The CDR3 loop is CSARDRLLAGGSYEQYF. The CDR3 DNA reads TGCAGTGCTAGAGATCGCTTACTAGCGGGAGGGTCCTACGAGCAGTACTTC.

The V gene is TRBV28, the J gene TRBJ1-2; unclear D gene. V was clipped by 8 bases and J by 6 bases, with 10 bases between them. The CDR3 is 11 residues long. Germline lookup yields CDR1 MDHEN and CDR2 SYDVKM. CDR3 sequence reads: CASRLGHGYTF. CDR3 sequence (DNA): TGTGCCAGCCGACTAGGCCATGGCTACACCTTC.

The chain is built from TRBV2 and TRBJ2-7; no firm D call. The V end lost 4 bases, the J end lost 2 bases, and 3 bases lay between the germline ends. Germline assignment: CDR1 SNHLY and CDR2 FYNNEI. This CDR3 is built from 11 residues. In DNA, the CDR3 is TGTGCCAGCAGTGCGCCCTACGAGCAGTACTTC. Translating it yields CASSAPYEQYF.

This clonotype has ten or more counts. The chain carries TRBV3-1 and TRBJ1-2; maybe TRBD1 (5 bases). The germline V gene encodes CDR1 LGHDT and CDR2 YNNKEL (reference sequence). The CDR3 sequence is 14 residues long. V lost 0 bases and J lost 8, with 13 bases in between. CDR3 bases: TGTGCCAGCAGCCAAGATCGCAGGGCAGGGGGCTACACCTTC. This gives the protein CASSQDRRAGGYTF.

This clonotype was detected ten times or more. The chain joins TRBV12-3 or TRBV12-4 to TRBJ2-7; perhaps D is TRBD1 or TRBD2 (7 bases each). This CDR3 region has 14 residues. The V end lost 3 bases, the J end lost 3 bases, and 12 bases lay between the germline ends. The CDR3 DNA is TGTGCCAGCAGTTTCGCAGGGGGGGACTACGAGCAGTACTTC. It yields the protein CASSFAGGDYEQYF.

This clonotype showed up many times. This chain joins TRBV7-9 and TRBJ1-1; 9 bases align to TRBD1. This CDR3 spans 14 amino acids. CDR1 and CDR2 (germline): SEHNR, FQNEAQ (reference sequence). Trimming at V came to 8 bases and at J to 1 base, leaving 5 bases not matched to a gene. CDR3 nucleotide sequence: TGTGCCAGCGGGACAGGGATCAGGAACACTGAAGCTTTCTTT. Translation: CASGTGIRNTEAFF.

This clonotype was detected ten times or more. The chain uses TRBV10-3 and TRBJ2-7; 13 positions match TRBD2. Germline CDR1 reads ENHRY; CDR2 reads SYGVKD. Unmatched junction bases numbered 5, after V lost 7 bases and J lost 5 bases. The CDR3 totals 14 residues. The CDR3 region has the DNA TGTGCCATCACCACTGGACTAGCGGGAGACGAGCAGTACTTC. Translation gives CAITTGLAGDEQYF.

This clonotype was observed many times. This chain connects TRBV2 to TRBJ2-5; TRBD2 might be the D (5 bases). Germline CDR1 reads SNHLY; CDR2 reads FYNNEI. The ends were cut back, 8 bases at V and 5 bases at J, with 18 bases in the middle. The length of the CDR3 is 14 residues. The CDR3 DNA sequence: TGTGCCAGCGTTCAGGAACTAGGCGTCGAGACCCAGTACTTC. It yields the protein CASVQELGVETQYF. Filled out from reference TRBV2 and TRBJ2-5, the complete variable domain reads EPEVTQTPSHQVTQMGQEVILRCVPISNHLYFYWYRQILGQKVEFLVSFYNNEISEKSEIFDDQFSVERPDGSNFTLKIRSTKLEDSAMYFCASVQELGVETQYFGPGTRLLVL.

There are many counts of this clonotype. The chain employs TRBV28 and TRBJ1-5; no clear D. The germline V gene encodes CDR1 MDHEN and CDR2 SYDVKM. The CDR3 covers 13 residues. The chain's CDR3 is CGTGPAANQPQHF. The CDR3 DNA reads TGTGGAACCGGCCCAGCCGCCAATCAGCCCCAGCATTTT.

This chain's CDR3 is CASSLQGRGETQYF. As DNA, the CDR3 is TGTGCCAGCAGCTTACAGGGTCGGGGGGAGACCCAGTACTTC. The chain has TRBV7-9 and TRBJ2-5, with D possibly TRBD2 on 6 matching bases. CDR1 and CDR2 (germline): SEHNR, FQNEAQ (reference sequence). Trimming pared 2 bases from V and 5 bases from J, leaving 12 bases between. This CDR3 is 14 amino acids long.

The CDR3 nucleotides read TGTGCCAGCAGTTTACAGACAGGGGGGAGGGAGACCCAGTACTTC. Its translation: CASSLQTGGRETQYF. The genes are TRBV12-3 or TRBV12-4 and TRBJ2-5; 9 positions agree with TRBD1. Losses at the gene ends were 2 bases for V and 5 bases for J; bases not matched to a gene: 6. CDR3 length equals 15 residues.

This clonotype was picked up many times. V usage is TRBV7-2 and J usage is TRBJ2-7, with no clear D. Deletions cut 4 bases from V and 0 bases from J, with 7 bases between. Germline CDR1 is SGHTA and CDR2 is FQGNSA. The CDR3 covers 13 residues. The CDR3 loop is CASSSTSSYEQYF. DNA of the CDR3: TGTGCCAGCAGCTCGACGAGCTCCTACGAGCAGTACTTC.

This clonotype was recorded a few times. V is TRBV11-1 and J is TRBJ1-5, with TRBD1 matching 7 bases. J was trimmed by 0 bases and V by 5 bases; bases with no gene match: 7. The CDR3 extends over 16 amino acids. CDR1 is SGHAT, CDR2 FQDESV, per germline (reference sequence). The CDR3 here is CASSLDRVDSNQPQHF. The CDR3 DNA sequence: TGTGCCAGCAGCCTTGACAGGGTGGATAGCAATCAGCCCCAGCATTTT.

This clonotype was recorded many times. The chain is built from TRBV7-9 and TRBJ1-2; 9 positions agree with TRBD1. The V segment lost 9 bases and the J segment 4 bases; nucleotides outside the gene matches: 9. This CDR3 has 14 amino acids. Germline V gene data show CDR1 as SEHNR and CDR2 as FQNEAQ (reference sequence). The CDR3 region is CASAGTGSFYGYTF. The CDR3 region has the DNA TGTGCCAGTGCTGGGACAGGGTCTTTCTATGGCTACACCTTC.

This clonotype was found many times. J is TRBJ1-6 and V is TRBV12-3 or TRBV12-4; 7 bases match TRBD1. The CDR3 consists of 15 residues. V dropped 7 bases and J dropped 9; count of bases not matched to a gene: 12. The CDR3 loop is CASTYEGALGSPLHF. DNA for the CDR3: TGTGCCAGCACTTACGAGGGGGCGCTCGGTTCACCCCTCCACTTT.

This chain joins TRBV5-1 and TRBJ2-7; TRBD1 is a possible D gene (5 bases). Between the trimmed V and J ends, which lost 1 base and 4 bases, there was a span of 15 bases. The CDR3 has 15 amino acids. Germline assignment: CDR1 SGHRS and CDR2 YFSETQ. CDR3: CASSLQWGSTYEQYF. DNA of the CDR3: TGCGCCAGCAGCTTGCAGTGGGGCTCTACTTACGAGCAGTACTTC.